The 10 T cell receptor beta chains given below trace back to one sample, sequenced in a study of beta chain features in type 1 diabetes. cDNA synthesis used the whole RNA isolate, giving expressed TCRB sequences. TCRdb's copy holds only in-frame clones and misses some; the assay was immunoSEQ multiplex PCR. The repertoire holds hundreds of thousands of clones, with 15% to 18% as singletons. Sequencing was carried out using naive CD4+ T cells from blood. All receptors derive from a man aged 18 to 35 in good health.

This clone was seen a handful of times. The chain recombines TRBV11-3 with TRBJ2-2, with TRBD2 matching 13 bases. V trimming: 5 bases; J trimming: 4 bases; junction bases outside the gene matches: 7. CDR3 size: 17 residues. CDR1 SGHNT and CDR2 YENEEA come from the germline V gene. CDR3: CASSPGLAGEITGELFF. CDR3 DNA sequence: TGTGCCAGCAGCCCAGGACTAGCGGGAGAGATCACCGGGGAGCTGTTTTTT.

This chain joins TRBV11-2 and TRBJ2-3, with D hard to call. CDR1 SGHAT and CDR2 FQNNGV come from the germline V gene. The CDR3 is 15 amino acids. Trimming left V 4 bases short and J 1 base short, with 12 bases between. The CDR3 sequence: CASSSPKARTDTQYF. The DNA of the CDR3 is TGTGCCAGCAGCTCCCCAAAGGCACGCACAGATACGCAGTATTTT.

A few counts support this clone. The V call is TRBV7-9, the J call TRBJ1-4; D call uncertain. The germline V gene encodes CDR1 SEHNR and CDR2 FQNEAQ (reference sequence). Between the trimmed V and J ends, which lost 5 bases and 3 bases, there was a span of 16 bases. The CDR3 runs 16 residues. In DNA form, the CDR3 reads TGTGCCAGCAGCGGACTTAGGCGACGAGCTAATGAAAAACTGTTTTTT. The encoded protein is CASSGLRRRANEKLFF. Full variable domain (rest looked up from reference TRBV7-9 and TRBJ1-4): DTGVSQNPRHKITKRGQNVTFRCDPISEHNRLYWYRQTLGQGPEFLTYFQNEAQLEKSRLLSDRFSAERPKGSFSTLEIQRTEQGDSAMYLCASSGLRRRANEKLFFGSGTQLSVL.

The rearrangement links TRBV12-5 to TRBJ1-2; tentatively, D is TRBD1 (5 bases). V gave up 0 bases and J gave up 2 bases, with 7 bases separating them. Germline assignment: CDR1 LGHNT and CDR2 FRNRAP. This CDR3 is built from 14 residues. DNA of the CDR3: TGTGCTAGTGGTTTGGTACCAGGGAACTATGGCTACACCTTC. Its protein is CASGLVPGNYGYTF. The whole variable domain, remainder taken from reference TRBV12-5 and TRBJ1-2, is DARVTQTPRHKVTEMGQEVTMRCQPILGHNTVFWYRQTMMQGLELLAYFRNRAPLDDSGMPKDRFSAEMPDATLATLKIQPSEPRDSAVYFCASGLVPGNYGYTFGSGTRLTVV.

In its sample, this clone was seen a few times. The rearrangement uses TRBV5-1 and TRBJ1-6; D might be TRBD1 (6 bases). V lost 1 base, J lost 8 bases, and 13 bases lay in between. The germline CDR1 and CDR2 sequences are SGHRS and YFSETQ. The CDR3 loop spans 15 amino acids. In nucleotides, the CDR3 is TGCGCCAGCAGCTTGACAGGGCCTGGGGATTCACCCCTCCACTTT. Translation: CASSLTGPGDSPLHF.

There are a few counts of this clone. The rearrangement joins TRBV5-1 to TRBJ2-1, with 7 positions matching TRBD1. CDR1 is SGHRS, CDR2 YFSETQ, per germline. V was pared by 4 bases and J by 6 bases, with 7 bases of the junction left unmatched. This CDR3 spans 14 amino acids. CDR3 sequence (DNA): TGCGCCAGCAGCACAACCGACAGGGCCAATGAGCAGTTCTTC. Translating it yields CASSTTDRANEQFF.

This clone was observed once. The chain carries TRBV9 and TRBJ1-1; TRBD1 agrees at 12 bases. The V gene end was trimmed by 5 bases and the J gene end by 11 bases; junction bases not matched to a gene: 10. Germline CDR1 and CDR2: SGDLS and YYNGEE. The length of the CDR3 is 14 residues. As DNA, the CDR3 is TGTGCCAGCAGTCCGGGACAGGGGGCGAGGTGGGCTTTCTTT. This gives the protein CASSPGQGARWAFF.

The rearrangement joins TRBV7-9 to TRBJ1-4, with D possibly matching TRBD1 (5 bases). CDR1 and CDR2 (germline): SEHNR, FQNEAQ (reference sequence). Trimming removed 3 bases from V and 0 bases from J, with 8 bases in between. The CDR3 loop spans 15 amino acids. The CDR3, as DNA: TGTGCCAGCAGCTTGACAGAAACAACTAATGAAAAACTGTTTTTT. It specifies CASSLTETTNEKLFF.

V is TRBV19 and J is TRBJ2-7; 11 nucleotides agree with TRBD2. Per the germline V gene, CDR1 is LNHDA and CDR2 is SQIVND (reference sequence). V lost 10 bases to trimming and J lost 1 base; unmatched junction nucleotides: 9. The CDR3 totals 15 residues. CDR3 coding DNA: TGTGCCACAGAGGCTGGGACTAGCGGATCCTACGAGCAGTACTTC. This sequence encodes CATEAGTSGSYEQYF. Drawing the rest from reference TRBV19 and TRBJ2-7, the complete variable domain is DGGITQSPKYLFRKEGQNVTLSCEQNLNHDAMYWYRQDPGQGLRLIYYSQIVNDFQKGDIAEGYSVSREKKESFPLTVTSAQKNPTAFYLCATEAGTSGSYEQYFGPGTRLTVT.

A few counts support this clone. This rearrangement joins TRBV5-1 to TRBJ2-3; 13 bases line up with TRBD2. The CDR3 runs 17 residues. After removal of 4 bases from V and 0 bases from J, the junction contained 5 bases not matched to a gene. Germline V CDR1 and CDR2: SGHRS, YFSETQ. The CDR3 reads CASSPGLAGTSTDTQYF. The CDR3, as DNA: TGCGCCAGCAGCCCGGGACTAGCGGGAACTAGCACAGATACGCAGTATTTT.